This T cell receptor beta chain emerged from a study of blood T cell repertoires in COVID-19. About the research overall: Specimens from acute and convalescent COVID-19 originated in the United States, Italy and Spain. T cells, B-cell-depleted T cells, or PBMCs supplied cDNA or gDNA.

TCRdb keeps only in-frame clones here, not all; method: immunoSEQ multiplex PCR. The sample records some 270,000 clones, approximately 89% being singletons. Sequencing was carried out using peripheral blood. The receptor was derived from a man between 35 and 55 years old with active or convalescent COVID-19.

As DNA, the CDR3 is TGTGCCAGTAGTATGTGGGACTATGATGGCTACACCTTC. Translated, it gives CASSMWDYDGYTF. The rearrangement joins TRBV19 to TRBJ1-2, with D possibly TRBD1 on 5 matching bases. The CDR3 totals 13 residues. V was clipped by 3 bases and J by 6 bases, with 11 bases between them. Germline values: CDR1 LNHDA, CDR2 SQIVND (reference sequence).